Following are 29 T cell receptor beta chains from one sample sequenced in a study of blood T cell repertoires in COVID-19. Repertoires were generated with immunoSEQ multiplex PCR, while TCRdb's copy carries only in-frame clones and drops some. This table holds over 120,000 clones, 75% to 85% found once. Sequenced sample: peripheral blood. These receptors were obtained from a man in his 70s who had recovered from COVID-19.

CDR3 region: CASSQGGQSYNEQFF. In nucleotides, the CDR3 is TGTGCCAGCAGCCAGGGGGGCCAATCCTACAATGAGCAGTTCTTC. The chain links TRBV5-4 to TRBJ2-1, with D tentatively TRBD1 (7 bases). From germline, CDR1 is SGHNT and CDR2 YYREEE (reference sequence). The V and J ends lost 4 bases and 1 base respectively, with 12 bases between them. This CDR3 is built from 15 residues. Using reference TRBV5-4 and TRBJ2-1 for the parts outside the CDR3, the full variable domain is ETGVTQSPTHLIKTRGQQVTLRCSSQSGHNTVSWYQQALGQGPQFIFQYYREEENGRGNFPPRFSGLQFPNYSSELNVNALELDDSALYLCASSQGGQSYNEQFFGPGTRLTVL.

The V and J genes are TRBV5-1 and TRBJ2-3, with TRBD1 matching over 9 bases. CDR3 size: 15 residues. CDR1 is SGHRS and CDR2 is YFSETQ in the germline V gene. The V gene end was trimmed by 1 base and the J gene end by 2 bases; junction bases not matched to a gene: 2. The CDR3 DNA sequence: TGCGCCAGCAGCTTGTCACAGGGGGCCACAGATACGCAGTATTTT. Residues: CASSLSQGATDTQYF.

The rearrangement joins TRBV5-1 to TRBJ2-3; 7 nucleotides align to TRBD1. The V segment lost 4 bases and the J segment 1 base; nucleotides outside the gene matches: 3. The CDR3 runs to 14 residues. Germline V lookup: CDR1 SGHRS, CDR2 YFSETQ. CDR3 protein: CASSTGTGTDTQYF. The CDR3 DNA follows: TGCGCCAGCAGCACAGGGACAGGCACAGATACGCAGTATTTT. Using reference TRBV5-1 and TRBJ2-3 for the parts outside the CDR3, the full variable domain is KAGVTQTPRYLIKTRGQQVTLSCSPISGHRSVSWYQQTPGQGLQFLFEYFSETQRNKGNFPGRFSGRQFSNSRSEMNVSTLELGDSALYLCASSTGTGTDTQYFGPGTRLTVL.

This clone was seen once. The CDR3 region has the DNA TGTGCCAGCAGTGAAGACGGCGGGAACACCGGGGAGCTGTTTTTT. Translating it yields CASSEDGGNTGELFF. V usage is TRBV6-1 and J usage is TRBJ2-2; D unclear. The CDR3 covers 15 residues. From germline, CDR1 is MNHNS and CDR2 SASEGT. Trimming cost V 1 base and J 1 base, with 7 bases left between them.

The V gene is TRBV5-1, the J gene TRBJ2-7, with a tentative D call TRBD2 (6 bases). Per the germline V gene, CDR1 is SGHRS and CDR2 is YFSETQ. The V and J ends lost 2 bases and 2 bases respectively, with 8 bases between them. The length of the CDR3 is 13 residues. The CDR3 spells CASSFPSAYEQYF. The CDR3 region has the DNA TGCGCCAGCAGCTTCCCTAGCGCCTACGAGCAGTACTTC.

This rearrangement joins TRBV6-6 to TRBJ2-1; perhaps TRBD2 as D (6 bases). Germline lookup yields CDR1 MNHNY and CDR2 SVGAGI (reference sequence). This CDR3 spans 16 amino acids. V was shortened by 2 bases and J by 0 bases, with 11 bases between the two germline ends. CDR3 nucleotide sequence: TGTGCCAGCAGTTACGCGGGGTCTAGCTCCTACAATGAGCAGTTCTTC. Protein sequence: CASSYAGSSSYNEQFF.

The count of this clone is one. CDR3 region: CASRRYSNQPQHF. For the CDR3, the DNA is TGTGCCAGCCGCAGGTATAGCAATCAGCCCCAGCATTTT. V gene TRBV27 combines with J gene TRBJ1-5; D call uncertain. This CDR3 is built from 13 residues. V lost 8 bases and J 0 bases, leaving 8 bases between the germline ends. CDR1 MNHEY and CDR2 SMNVEV come from the germline V gene (reference sequence).

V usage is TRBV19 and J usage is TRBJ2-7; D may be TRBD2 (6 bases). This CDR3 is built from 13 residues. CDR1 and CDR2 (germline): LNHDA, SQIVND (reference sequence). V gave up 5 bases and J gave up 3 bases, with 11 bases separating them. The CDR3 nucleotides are TGTGCCAGTAGTCTCCGTAGCGGCTACGAGCAGTACTTC. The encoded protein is CASSLRSGYEQYF.

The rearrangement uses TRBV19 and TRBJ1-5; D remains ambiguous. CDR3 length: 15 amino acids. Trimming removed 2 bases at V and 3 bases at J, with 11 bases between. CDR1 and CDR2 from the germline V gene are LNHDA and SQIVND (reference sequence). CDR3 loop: CASSILVESNQPQHF. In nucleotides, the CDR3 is TGTGCCAGTAGTATACTGGTGGAGTCCAATCAGCCCCAGCATTTT.

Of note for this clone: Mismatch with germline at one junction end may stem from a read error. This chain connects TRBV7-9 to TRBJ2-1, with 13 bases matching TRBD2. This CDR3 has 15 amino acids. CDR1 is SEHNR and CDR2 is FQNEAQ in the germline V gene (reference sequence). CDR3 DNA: TGTGCCAGCAGCCAACAACTAGCGGGAGGGTATGAACAGTTCTTC. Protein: CASSQQLAGGYEQFF.

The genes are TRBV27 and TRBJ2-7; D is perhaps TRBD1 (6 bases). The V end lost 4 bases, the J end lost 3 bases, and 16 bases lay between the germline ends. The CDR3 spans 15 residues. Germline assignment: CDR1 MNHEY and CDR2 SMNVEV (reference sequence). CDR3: CASSSNGDTIYEQYF. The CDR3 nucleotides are TGTGCCAGCAGTTCCAACGGGGACACAATCTACGAGCAGTACTTC.

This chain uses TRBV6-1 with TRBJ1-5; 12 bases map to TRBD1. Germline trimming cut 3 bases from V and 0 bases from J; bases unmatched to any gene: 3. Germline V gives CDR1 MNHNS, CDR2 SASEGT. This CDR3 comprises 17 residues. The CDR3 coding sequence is TGTGCCAGCAGTGAGGGACAGGGGGCCTATAGCAATCAGCCCCAGCATTTT. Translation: CASSEGQGAYSNQPQHF.

The CDR3: CASSEIEGAAQYF. The CDR3 nucleotides are TGTGCCAGCAGTGAAATAGAGGGGGCGGCCCAGTACTTC. V gene TRBV6-1 combines with J gene TRBJ2-7; 7 bases are a match to TRBD1. Germline V gives CDR1 MNHNS, CDR2 SASEGT. CDR3 size: 13 residues. J was trimmed by 10 bases and V by 2 bases; bases with no gene match: 8.

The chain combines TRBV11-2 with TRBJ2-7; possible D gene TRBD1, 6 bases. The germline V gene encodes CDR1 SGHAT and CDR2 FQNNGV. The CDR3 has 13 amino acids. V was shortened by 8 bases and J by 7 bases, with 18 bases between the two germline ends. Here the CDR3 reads CASDEGVSGEQYF. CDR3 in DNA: TGTGCCAGCGATGAGGGGGTGTCTGGGGAGCAGTACTTC.

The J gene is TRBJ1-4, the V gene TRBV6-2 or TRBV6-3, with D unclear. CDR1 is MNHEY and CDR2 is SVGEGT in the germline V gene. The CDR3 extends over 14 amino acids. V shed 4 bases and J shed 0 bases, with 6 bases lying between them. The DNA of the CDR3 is TGTGCCAGCAGTTCCAGAACAACTAATGAAAAACTGTTTTTT. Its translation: CASSSRTTNEKLFF.

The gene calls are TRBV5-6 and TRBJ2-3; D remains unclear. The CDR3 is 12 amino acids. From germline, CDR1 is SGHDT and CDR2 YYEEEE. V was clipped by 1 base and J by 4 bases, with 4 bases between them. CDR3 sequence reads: CASSLPADTQYF. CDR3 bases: TGTGCCAGCAGCTTGCCTGCAGATACGCAGTATTTT. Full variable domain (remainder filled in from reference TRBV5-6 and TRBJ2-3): DAGVTQSPTHLIKTRGQQVTLRCSPKSGHDTVSWYQQALGQGPQFIFQYYEEEERQRGNFPDRFSGHQFPNYSSELNVNALLLGDSALYLCASSLPADTQYFGPGTRLTVL.

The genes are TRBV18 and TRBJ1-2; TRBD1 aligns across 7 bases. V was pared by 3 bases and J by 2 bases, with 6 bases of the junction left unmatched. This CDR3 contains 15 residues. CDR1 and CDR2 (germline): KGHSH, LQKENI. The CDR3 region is CASSPGQALNYGYTF. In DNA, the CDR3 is TGTGCCAGCTCACCCGGACAGGCATTAAACTATGGCTACACCTTC.

The CDR3 region has the DNA TGCGCCAGCAGCTTGGATAGTAGCGGGAGCTTTACAGATACGCAGTATTTT. This sequence encodes CASSLDSSGSFTDTQYF. The chain links TRBV5-1 to TRBJ2-3; 9 positions agree with TRBD2. V lost 0 bases and J lost 3; bases outside the gene matches: 8. The germline V gene encodes CDR1 SGHRS and CDR2 YFSETQ. CDR3 length equals 17 residues.

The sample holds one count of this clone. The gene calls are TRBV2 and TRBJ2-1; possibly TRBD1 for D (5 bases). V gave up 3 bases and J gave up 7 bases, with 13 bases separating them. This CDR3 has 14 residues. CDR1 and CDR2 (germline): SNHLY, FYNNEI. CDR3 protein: CASSDWTPGNEQFF. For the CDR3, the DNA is TGTGCCAGCAGTGACTGGACCCCAGGGAATGAGCAGTTCTTC.

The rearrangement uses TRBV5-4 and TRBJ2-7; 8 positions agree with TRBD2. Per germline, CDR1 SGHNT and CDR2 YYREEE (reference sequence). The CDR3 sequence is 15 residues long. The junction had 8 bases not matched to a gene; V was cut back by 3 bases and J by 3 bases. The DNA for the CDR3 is TGTGCCAGCAGCTCGACTAGCGTGAAGCTCTACGAGCAGTACTTC. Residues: CASSSTSVKLYEQYF.

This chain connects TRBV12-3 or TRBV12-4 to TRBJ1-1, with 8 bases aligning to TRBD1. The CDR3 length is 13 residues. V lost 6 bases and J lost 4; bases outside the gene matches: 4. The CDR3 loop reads CASRSTGGTEAFF. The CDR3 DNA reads TGTGCCAGCAGATCAACAGGGGGCACTGAAGCTTTCTTT.

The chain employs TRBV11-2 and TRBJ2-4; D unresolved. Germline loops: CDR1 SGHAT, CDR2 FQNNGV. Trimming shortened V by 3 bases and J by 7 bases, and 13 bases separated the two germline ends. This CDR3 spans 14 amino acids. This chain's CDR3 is CASSFPQKSNIQYF. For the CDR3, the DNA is TGTGCCAGCAGCTTCCCCCAGAAATCTAACATTCAGTACTTC.

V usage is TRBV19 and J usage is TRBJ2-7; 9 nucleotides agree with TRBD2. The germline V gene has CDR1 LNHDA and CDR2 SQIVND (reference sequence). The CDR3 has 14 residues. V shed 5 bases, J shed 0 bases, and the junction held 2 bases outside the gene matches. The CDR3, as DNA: TGTGCCAGTAGTTATAGCGGGAGCTCCTACGAGCAGTACTTC. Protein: CASSYSGSSYEQYF.

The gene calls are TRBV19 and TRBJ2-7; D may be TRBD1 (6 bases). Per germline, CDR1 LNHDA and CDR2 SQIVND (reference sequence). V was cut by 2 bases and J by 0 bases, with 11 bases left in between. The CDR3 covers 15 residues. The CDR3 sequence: CASSIRAGASYEQYF. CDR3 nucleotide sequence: TGTGCCAGTAGTATACGAGCAGGGGCCTCCTACGAGCAGTACTTC.

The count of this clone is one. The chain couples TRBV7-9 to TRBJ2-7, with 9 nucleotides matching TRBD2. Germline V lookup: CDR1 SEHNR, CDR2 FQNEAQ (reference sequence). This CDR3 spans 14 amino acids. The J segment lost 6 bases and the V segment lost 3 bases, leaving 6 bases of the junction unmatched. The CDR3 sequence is CASSFSGRSGEQYF. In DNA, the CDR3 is TGTGCCAGCAGCTTTAGCGGGAGATCGGGCGAGCAGTACTTC.

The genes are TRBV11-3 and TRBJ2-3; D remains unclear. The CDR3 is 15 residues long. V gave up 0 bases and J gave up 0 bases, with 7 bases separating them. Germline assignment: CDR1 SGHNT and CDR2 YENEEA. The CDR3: CASSLDGASTDTQYF. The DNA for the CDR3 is TGTGCCAGCAGCTTAGACGGAGCTAGCACAGATACGCAGTATTTT. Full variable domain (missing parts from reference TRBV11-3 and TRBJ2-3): EAGVVQSPRYKIIEKKQPVAFWCNPISGHNTLYWYLQNLGQGPELLIRYENEEAVDDSQLPKDRFSAERLKGVDSTLKIQPAELGDSAVYLCASSLDGASTDTQYFGPGTRLTVL.

The CDR3 nucleotides are TGTGCCACCAGCAGAGCCCGACAGGGCGAGCAGTACTTC. Protein sequence: CATSRARQGEQYF. The rearrangement joins TRBV15 to TRBJ2-7, with TRBD1 identical over 7 bases. This CDR3 contains 13 residues. CDR1 and CDR2 (germline): LNHNV, YYDKDF (reference sequence). With 1 base clipped from V and 6 bases from J, the junction kept 3 bases outside the gene matches.

CDR3 region: CAWSVRGTTNSPLHF. In DNA form, the CDR3 reads TGTGCCTGGAGTGTACGGGGAACTACGAATTCACCCCTCCACTTT. This chain connects TRBV30 to TRBJ1-6; D not certain. V dropped 0 bases and J dropped 7 bases, with 13 bases sitting between them. The CDR3 loop spans 15 amino acids. The V gene's germline CDR1 is GTSNPN and CDR2 SVGIG (reference sequence).

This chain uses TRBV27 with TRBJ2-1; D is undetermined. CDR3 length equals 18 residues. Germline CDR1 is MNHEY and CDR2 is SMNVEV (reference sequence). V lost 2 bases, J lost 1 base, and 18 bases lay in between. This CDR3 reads CASSLTVVSSWSYNEQFF. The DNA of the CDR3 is TGTGCCAGCAGTTTAACCGTGGTGTCTAGTTGGTCCTACAATGAGCAGTTCTTC.